Following are 28 T cell receptor beta chains from one sample sequenced in a study of cytomegalovirus exposure and HLA in healthy donors. Both 60 Vbeta primers and 13 Jbeta primers went into the PCR. This table comes from immunoSEQ multiplex PCR, and its TCRdb copy is limited to in-frame clones, with some not included. The data hold approximately 150,000 clones, with less than 90% observed a single time. Sequencing input: PBMCs. The receptor set was obtained from a man between 25 and 39 years old in good health and CMV-seronegative.

The V gene is TRBV21-1, the J gene TRBJ2-3; the table's D call, TRBD2, has no DNA check behind it. TRBV21-1 is an annotated pseudogene. The CDR3 runs to 16 residues. In DNA, the CDR3 is TGTGCCAGCAGCAGGGAGGGGAAAACTAGCACAGATACGCAGTATTTT. It encodes CASSREGKTSTDTQYF.

This chain connects TRBV11-2 to TRBJ2-3, with D unclear. This CDR3 contains 14 residues. The V end lost 5 bases, the J end lost 6 bases, and 15 bases lay between the germline ends. CDR1 SGHAT and CDR2 FQNNGV come from the germline V gene. Here the CDR3 DNA reads TGTGCCAGCAGCCCGGTCGTGATCGGGGATACGCAGTATTTT. As protein: CASSPVVIGDTQYF.

The J gene is TRBJ2-2, the V gene TRBV29-1; 10 bases line up with TRBD1. From germline, CDR1 is SQVTM and CDR2 ANQGSEA. This CDR3 spans 15 amino acids. The V gene end was trimmed by 1 base and the J gene end by 4 bases; junction bases not matched to a gene: 3. CDR3 amino acids: CSVEAWDRGTGELFF. CDR3 nucleotide sequence: TGCAGCGTTGAAGCTTGGGACAGGGGCACCGGGGAGCTGTTTTTT.

J is TRBJ2-7 and V is TRBV5-6; D is undetermined. The CDR3 is 14 residues long. V lost 6 bases to trimming and J lost 2 bases, with 15 bases between them. Looked up from germline, CDR1 is SGHDT and CDR2 is YYEEEE. The CDR3 loop is CASTREVSAYEQYF. Here the CDR3 DNA reads TGTGCCAGCACCCGAGAGGTGTCGGCCTACGAGCAGTACTTC.

This clone was recorded a few times. Here the CDR3 reads CASSLGLIYSEQETQYF. CDR3 DNA: TGTGCCAGCAGCTTAGGTTTGATCTACTCCGAACAAGAGACCCAGTACTTC. The rearrangement uses TRBV7-9 and TRBJ2-5; D unclear. This CDR3 comprises 17 residues. Trimming took off 1 base at V and 2 bases at J, with 17 bases between the two ends. The germline V gene encodes CDR1 SEHNR and CDR2 FQNEAQ (reference sequence). The full variable domain, with the rest looked up from reference TRBV7-9 and TRBJ2-5, is DTGVSQNPRHKITKRGQNVTFRCDPISEHNRLYWYRQTLGQGPEFLTYFQNEAQLEKSRLLSDRFSAERPKGSFSTLEIQRTEQGDSAMYLCASSLGLIYSEQETQYFGPGTRLLVL.

This rearrangement joins TRBV18 to TRBJ1-1, with TRBD1 as a possible D gene (6 bases). Germline V gene lookup returns CDR1 KGHSH and CDR2 LQKENI. The V gene lost 2 bases and the J gene lost 5 bases, with 9 bases spanning the gap. The CDR3 sequence is 13 residues long. CDR3 region: CASSPRGGTEAFF. DNA of the CDR3: TGTGCCAGCTCACCAAGGGGGGGAACTGAAGCTTTCTTT.

This clone was seen once. This chain joins TRBV10-1 and TRBJ2-3; 16 positions agree with TRBD2. Germline trimming cut 6 bases from V and 10 bases from J; bases unmatched to any gene: 4. The CDR3 totals 14 residues. Per the germline V gene, CDR1 is WNHNN and CDR2 is SYGVQD (reference sequence). CDR3 sequence: CASSGGTSGGAQYF. CDR3 in DNA: TGCGCCAGCAGCGGCGGGACTAGCGGGGGGGCGCAGTATTTT.

The chain recombines TRBV10-3 with TRBJ2-3; D gene unclear. Trimming took 3 bases from V and 4 from J, leaving 11 bases between them. This CDR3 contains 14 residues. In germline, CDR1 is ENHRY, CDR2 SYGVKD. The CDR3, as DNA: TGTGCCATCAGTGACCCAGACTGGCCAGATACGCAGTATTTT. Translation gives CAISDPDWPDTQYF.

The rearrangement links TRBV30 to TRBJ1-2, with a tentative D call TRBD1 (6 bases). V lost 1 base and J lost 5, with 11 bases in between. Germline CDR1 GTSNPN, CDR2 SVGIG (reference sequence). The CDR3 totals 13 residues. The CDR3 is CAWSDREGYGYTF. The DNA for the CDR3 is TGTGCCTGGAGTGACAGGGAGGGTTATGGCTACACCTTC.

This chain uses TRBV7-6 with TRBJ1-2; 8 bases are a match to TRBD1. V shed 4 bases, J shed 9 bases, and the junction held 10 bases outside the gene matches. The CDR3 is 14 amino acids. The germline gives CDR1 SGHVS, CDR2 FNYEAQ. The CDR3 loop reads CASSSSGTGVSYTF. As DNA, the CDR3 is TGTGCCAGCAGCTCGAGTGGGACAGGCGTGAGCTACACCTTC.

This rearrangement joins TRBV7-9 to TRBJ2-3, with unresolved D. CDR1 and CDR2 (germline): SEHNR, FQNEAQ (reference sequence). The CDR3 is 15 amino acids. V was clipped by 5 bases and J by 1 base, with 13 bases between them. CDR3 region: CASSPRGKGTDTQYF. In DNA form, the CDR3 reads TGTGCCAGCAGCCCGCGAGGAAAGGGCACAGATACGCAGTATTTT.

This chain links TRBV7-2 with TRBJ2-7; TRBD2 matches 9 bases. The V gene's germline CDR1 is SGHTA and CDR2 FQGNSA. Germline trimming cut 5 bases from V and 3 bases from J; bases unmatched to any gene: 14. CDR3 size: 17 residues. For the CDR3, the DNA is TGTGCCAGCAGCCCACGGTCAGCGGGAGGCGGGAGCTACGAGCAGTACTTC. Translating it yields CASSPRSAGGGSYEQYF.

The chain has TRBV20-1 and TRBJ1-4; D uncertain. Trimming pared 5 bases from V and 7 bases from J, leaving 8 bases between. Germline values: CDR1 DFQATT, CDR2 SNEGSKA (reference sequence). The CDR3 loop spans 11 amino acids. The CDR3 DNA sequence: TGCAGTGCTCCCAACAGTGAAAAACTGTTTTTT. This codes for CSAPNSEKLFF.

The rearrangement links TRBV7-8 to TRBJ1-5, with D hard to call. V lost 1 base to trimming and J lost 4 bases, with 8 bases between them. Germline values: CDR1 SGHVS, CDR2 FQNEAQ. CDR3 length equals 14 residues. Written as DNA, the CDR3 is TGTGCCAGCAGCTTAGTGAACAGTAATCAGCCCCAGCATTTT. Protein: CASSLVNSNQPQHF.

The chain carries TRBV5-4 and TRBJ2-6; a possible D gene is TRBD1 (5 bases). Germline CDR1 reads SGHNT; CDR2 reads YYREEE (reference sequence). The length of the CDR3 is 15 residues. V lost 1 base, J lost 4 bases, and 9 bases lay in between. The CDR3 reads CASSLKGAGANVLTF. CDR3 nucleotide sequence: TGTGCCAGCAGCTTGAAAGGGGCCGGGGCCAACGTCCTGACTTTC.

The gene calls are TRBV5-4 and TRBJ1-1, with D possibly being TRBD1 (5 bases). CDR3 length: 15 residues. The germline CDR1 and CDR2 sequences are SGHNT and YYREEE (reference sequence). Trimming cost V 3 bases and J 1 base, with 13 bases left between them. The CDR3 reads CASSSMGGSNTEAFF. CDR3 DNA: TGTGCCAGCAGCTCAATGGGGGGGTCGAACACTGAAGCTTTCTTT.

The chain employs TRBV20-1 and TRBJ1-1; 7 bases are shared with TRBD1. The length of the CDR3 is 11 residues. Losses at the gene ends were 4 bases for V and 5 bases for J; bases not matched to a gene: 1. CDR1 is DFQATT and CDR2 is SNEGSKA in the germline V gene (reference sequence). For the CDR3, the DNA is TGCAGTGCTAAGGGGGCTACTGAAGCTTTCTTT. It is translated as CSAKGATEAFF.

This chain uses TRBV18 with TRBJ2-3, with 8 bases fitting TRBD2. The CDR3 runs to 14 residues. The V gene's germline CDR1 is KGHSH and CDR2 LQKENI. V dropped 6 bases and J dropped 3; count of bases not matched to a gene: 5. As DNA, the CDR3 is TGTGCCAGCTCCCAAGCGGGAGTAACAGATACGCAGTATTTT. Translation gives CASSQAGVTDTQYF.

V usage is TRBV19 and J usage is TRBJ2-7; possibly TRBD1 for D (6 bases). V lost 3 bases and J 1 base, leaving 10 bases between the germline ends. In germline, CDR1 is LNHDA, CDR2 SQIVND (reference sequence). This CDR3 is 14 amino acids long. Here the CDR3 reads CASSIERGSYEQYF. CDR3 nucleotides: TGTGCCAGTAGTATTGAAAGGGGGTCCTACGAGCAGTACTTC.

The rearrangement uses TRBV11-2 and TRBJ2-2; 7 bases are shared with TRBD2. Trimming cost V 5 bases and J 7 bases; bases outside gene matches: 13. Germline V CDR1 and CDR2: SGHAT, FQNNGV. This CDR3 has 16 amino acids. The CDR3 region has the DNA TGTGCCAGCAGCCCCTCGTCGGCGGGAGCGGTCGGGGAGCTGTTTTTT. It is translated as CASSPSSAGAVGELFF.

This chain connects TRBV15 to TRBJ2-1, with 12 nucleotides matching TRBD2. The CDR3 has 15 amino acids. Germline CDR1 reads LNHNV; CDR2 reads YYDKDF (reference sequence). V trimming: 0 bases; J trimming: 7 bases; junction bases outside the gene matches: 1. In DNA, the CDR3 is TGTGCCACCAGCAGAGAACTAGCGGGGGGAAATGAGCAGTTCTTC. It codes for CATSRELAGGNEQFF. Supplemented by reference TRBV15 and TRBJ2-1, the full variable domain reads DAMVIQNPRYQVTQFGKPVTLSCSQTLNHNVMYWYQQKSSQAPKLLFHYYDKDFNNEADTPDNFQSRRPNTSFCFLDIRSPGLGDTAMYLCATSRELAGGNEQFFGPGTRLTVL.

The CDR3 loop is CASRPGVNRGYEQYF. CDR3 sequence (DNA): TGTGCCAGCAGGCCGGGAGTCAACAGGGGTTACGAGCAGTACTTC. V and J are TRBV6-6 and TRBJ2-7, with D possibly matching TRBD1 (7 bases). V dropped 6 bases and J dropped 4 bases, with 19 bases sitting between them. The CDR3 contains 15 residues. The germline V gene has CDR1 MNHNY and CDR2 SVGAGI (reference sequence).

This clone was recorded a few times. The chain recombines TRBV4-1 with TRBJ1-2; the match to TRBD1 covers 11 bases. V shed 3 bases and J 6 bases; nucleotides not matched to a gene: 6. The germline CDR1 and CDR2 sequences are MGHRA and YSYEKL. The CDR3 length is 15 residues. CDR3 nucleotides: TGCGCCAGCAGCCAGGGACAGGGGGTTTACGATGGCTACACCTTC. Its protein is CASSQGQGVYDGYTF.

The gene calls are TRBV7-9 and TRBJ1-2, with TRBD1 identical over 7 bases. In germline, CDR1 is SEHNR, CDR2 FQNEAQ (reference sequence). Unmatched junction bases numbered 12, after V lost 5 bases and J lost 6 bases. The CDR3 has 15 amino acids. CDR3 residues: CASSVTGAQGNGYTF. Here the CDR3 DNA reads TGTGCCAGCAGCGTCACAGGGGCCCAAGGGAATGGCTACACCTTC.

This sequence joins TRBV9 and TRBJ2-3, with 7 bases lining up with TRBD2. With V trimmed by 0 bases and J by 2 bases, 6 bases remained unmatched. This CDR3 comprises 16 residues. CDR1 SGDLS and CDR2 YYNGEE come from the germline V gene. CDR3 region: CASSVEWRDYTDTQYF. For the CDR3, the DNA is TGTGCCAGCAGCGTAGAGTGGCGGGACTACACAGATACGCAGTATTTT.

Here the CDR3 DNA reads TGCAGCGTTGATGGTACTTTTGAGACCCAGTACTTC. Translation gives CSVDGTFETQYF. The chain uses TRBV29-1 and TRBJ2-5; no clear D. The germline gives CDR1 SQVTM, CDR2 ANQGSEA. The V and J ends lost 3 bases and 5 bases respectively, with 10 bases between them. CDR3 length: 12 residues.

The V call is TRBV11-3, the J call TRBJ2-7; a possible D gene is TRBD2 (5 bases). This CDR3 is built from 13 residues. Germline lookup yields CDR1 SGHNT and CDR2 YENEEA. The V end was cut by 8 bases, the J end by 0 bases, with 11 bases between. CDR3 protein: CASEGWNSYEQYF. The CDR3 DNA reads TGTGCCAGCGAGGGCTGGAACTCCTACGAGCAGTACTTC.

The rearrangement links TRBV28 to TRBJ2-3, with 13 bases identical to TRBD2. V dropped 4 bases and J dropped 3; count of bases not matched to a gene: 16. Germline V CDR1 and CDR2: MDHEN, SYDVKM. CDR3 length: 20 residues. The CDR3 here is CASSYLEQPPGLAGTDTQYF. In DNA form, the CDR3 reads TGTGCCAGCAGTTATCTTGAACAACCCCCGGGACTAGCGGGGACAGATACGCAGTATTTT.